These T cell receptor beta chains were read from a single sample in a study of blood T cell repertoires in COVID-19. Assay used: immunoSEQ multiplex PCR; TCRdb lists only in-frame clones, some missing. The sample gives roughly 230,000 clones, about 86% of which show up once; 8.6% is in the top ten. Sequenced material: peripheral blood. All receptors come from a man aged 40-49 years with active or convalescent COVID-19. CDR3s include the opening cysteine and the closing phenylalanine or tryptophan. Each record gives: D gene, V gene, clone size, J gene, CDR3 DNA, CDR3 protein. D genes are given only for firm matches. Some rows have no size entry. The others give once, few or many, or a class for an expanded clone.

-,TRBV9,-,TRBJ2-2,TGTGCCAGCAGCGTAGTAGGACAACCCACCGGGGAGCTGTTTTTT,CASSVVGQPTGELFF
-,TRBV5-1,once,TRBJ1-1,TGCGCCAGCAGCCCGATCCAGGGCGCCGACACTGAAGCTTTCTTT,CASSPIQGADTEAFF
-,TRBV29-1,-,TRBJ2-7,TGCAGCGTTCTGACTAGAGTCTACGAGCAGTACTTC,CSVLTRVYEQYF
-,TRBV24-1,few,TRBJ2-2,TGTGCCACCAACAGGGCGAACACCGGGGAGCTGTTTTTT,CATNRANTGELFF
-,TRBV2,-,TRBJ1-5,TGTGCCAGCAGTGAGTCCCTTAATAGCAATCAGCCCCAGCATTTT,CASSESLNSNQPQHF
TRBD1,TRBV30,-,TRBJ2-7,TGTGCCTGGAGTGTAGGGACAGGCGGGTACTTC,CAWSVGTGGYF
-,TRBV6-5,-,TRBJ2-1,TGTGCCAGCAAATTAACAGGGAGCTCCTACAATGAGCAGTTCTTC,CASKLTGSSYNEQFF
-,TRBV3-1/TRBV3-2,-,TRBJ1-2,TGTGCCAGCAAAGGCGGGGGGCGAGGAGCTAACTATGGCTACACCTTC,CASKGGGRGANYGYTF
TRBD1,TRBV18,-,TRBJ1-1,TGTGCCAGCCTACCCGGGACAGGGGGCTTACACACTGAAGCTTTCTTT,CASLPGTGGLHTEAFF
-,TRBV7-9,-,TRBJ2-7,TGTGCCAGCAGCCCTAGAGAGGGAGGCTACGAGCAGTACTTC,CASSPREGGYEQYF
TRBD2,TRBV4-1,many,TRBJ2-1,TGCGCCAGCAGCCAAGGACTAGCGGGAGAACATTTCTTC,CASSQGLAGEHFF
-,TRBV4-1,-,TRBJ1-4,TGCGCCAGCAGCCAAGCGAGGGTTACTAATGAAAAACTGTTTTTT,CASSQARVTNEKLFF
-,TRBV7-6,-,TRBJ1-1,TGTGCCAGCAGCTTAGAAGGGCAGGGCGAAGCTTTCTTT,CASSLEGQGEAFF
-,TRBV9,once,TRBJ2-1,TGTGCCAGCAGCGAGGGAGTCGCTTATGCCTACAATGAGCAGTTCTTC,CASSEGVAYAYNEQFF
-,TRBV7-3,once,TRBJ2-6,TGTGCCAGCAGCTTCAACAGGGTTTCTGGGGCCAACGTCCTGACTTTC,CASSFNRVSGANVLTF
TRBD1,TRBV10-3,-,TRBJ1-2,TGTGCCACCTGGCCCGGGACAGGGGAGATTGATGGCTACACCTTC,CATWPGTGEIDGYTF
-,TRBV4-2,-,TRBJ2-3,TGTGCCAGCAGCCAAGTGGCTCTGACTGATACGCAGTATTTT,CASSQVALTDTQYF
-,TRBV3-1/TRBV3-2,-,TRBJ2-6,TGTGCCAGCAGCCAGGAGGCTGGGGCCAACGTCCTGACTTTC,CASSQEAGANVLTF
-,TRBV12-3/TRBV12-4,-,TRBJ2-1,TGTGCCAGCAGTCTCCGGGAAACTGAGCAGTTCTTC,CASSLRETEQFF
TRBD1,TRBV24-1,once,TRBJ2-1,TGTGCCACCAGTGACTCCGGGACAGGGAATTGGAATGAGCAGTTCTTC,CATSDSGTGNWNEQFF
-,TRBV14,-,TRBJ2-1,TGTGCCAGCAGCCAAGTCCCCCAGGGGAAGCAGTTCTTC,CASSQVPQGKQFF
TRBD1,TRBV4-3,-,TRBJ1-1,TGCGCCAGCACCAGACAGGGGGACACTGAAGCTTTCTTT,CASTRQGDTEAFF
-,TRBV6-1,-,TRBJ2-1,TGTGCCAGCAGTGAGACCCTAGGTGAGCAGTTCTTC,CASSETLGEQFF
TRBD2,TRBV19,-,TRBJ2-3,TGTGCCAGTAGTATTGGCGGGAGGGCTCTAGATACGCAGTATTTT,CASSIGGRALDTQYF
-,TRBV29-1,-,TRBJ2-1,TGCAGCGTAACAGGGCTGTTGGATGAGCAGTTCTTC,CSVTGLLDEQFF
TRBD2,TRBV11-3,-,TRBJ2-1,TGTGCCAGCAGCTTAAGGCCTAGCGGGGAGCAGGCCGATGAGCAGTTCTTC,CASSLRPSGEQADEQFF
TRBD2,TRBV24-1,-,TRBJ2-1,TGTGCCACCAGTGATTCACGCAGGGGCCGGGGGGGAGGTGAGCAGTTCTTC,CATSDSRRGRGGGEQFF
TRBD2,TRBV27,once,TRBJ2-3,TGTGCCAGCAGTTTCCTAGGGACTAGCGGGGGGGATGATACGCAGTATTTT,CASSFLGTSGGDDTQYF
-,TRBV18,-,TRBJ1-1,TGTGCCAGCTCAGCCGGGACAACCACGAACACTGAAGCTTTCTTT,CASSAGTTTNTEAFF
-,TRBV14,-,TRBJ2-1,TGTGCCAGCAGCCAAGTACTAGAGCAGTTCTTC,CASSQVLEQFF
TRBD1,TRBV11-3,-,TRBJ2-7,TGTGCCAGCAGCTTAGCCCTGACAGGGATCGGGCAGTACTTC,CASSLALTGIGQYF
TRBD1,TRBV30,-,TRBJ1-1,TGTGCCTGGAAGGGGACAGAGAACACTGAAGCTTTCTTT,CAWKGTENTEAFF
TRBD2,TRBV2,-,TRBJ2-7,TGTGCCAGCACCCTAGAGGGACTAGCCTACGAGCAGTACTTC,CASTLEGLAYEQYF
TRBD1,TRBV10-3,-,TRBJ1-1,TGTGCCATCAGTGAGCTGGGACAGAGCTATGAAGCTTTCTTT,CAISELGQSYEAFF
TRBD2,TRBV7-7,-,TRBJ2-1,TGTGCTAGCAGCTTTGGACTAGCGGGAGTGAATGAGCAGTTCTTC,CASSFGLAGVNEQFF
TRBD1,TRBV19,-,TRBJ1-2,TGTGCCAGTAGGGCGACAGGGGCCCTCGGGGCCCGCAACTATGGCTACACCTTC,CASRATGALGARNYGYTF
TRBD2,TRBV5-1,-,TRBJ2-7,TGCGCCAGCAGCTTGGGAAGCGGGGACTACGAGCAGTACTTC,CASSLGSGDYEQYF
TRBD1,TRBV30,-,TRBJ1-6,TGTGCCTGGAGTGTACAAGGGGGCAGTTCACCCCTCCACTTT,CAWSVQGGSSPLHF
TRBD1,TRBV23-1,once,TRBJ2-7,TGCGCCAGCAGTCAATGTTGTGGACAGGGGGTCTCAGCCTCCTACGAGCAGTACTTC,CASSQCCGQGVSASYEQYF
-,TRBV19,-,TRBJ2-2,TGTGCCACACCGGGACACACGAACACCGGGGAGCTGTTTTTT,CATPGHTNTGELFF
TRBD1,TRBV15,-,TRBJ2-7,TGTGCCACCAGCAGAGACCCTGCGACAGGGACCGAGCAGTACTTC,CATSRDPATGTEQYF
TRBD1,TRBV3-1/TRBV3-2,-,TRBJ1-3,TGTGCCAGCAGCCATGATAGGGACAGAATATCTGGAAACACCATATATTTT,CASSHDRDRISGNTIYF
-,TRBV7-9,-,TRBJ2-3,TGTGCCAGCAGCCGTGGAGGGACCACAGATACGCAGTATTTT,CASSRGGTTDTQYF
-,TRBV6-4,-,TRBJ1-1,TGTGCCAGCAGTGAGACAGTTAACACTGAAGCTTTCTTT,CASSETVNTEAFF
-,TRBV2,-,TRBJ2-7,TGTGCCAGCAGTGTGGAGGGCTACGAGCAGTACTTC,CASSVEGYEQYF
-,TRBV28,few,TRBJ1-2,TGTGCCAGCAGTACGGCGGGGGGCTATGGCTACACCTTC,CASSTAGGYGYTF
-,TRBV6-4,once,TRBJ1-1,TGTGCCGGAGGGGACGCGTATACCTTGAACACTGAAGCTTTCTTT,CAGGDAYTLNTEAFF
-,TRBV27,-,TRBJ1-6,TGTGCCAGCAGTTTAGGGCCGGCGAGTTCACCCCTCCACTTT,CASSLGPASSPLHF
-,TRBV14,once,TRBJ1-2,TGTGCCAGCAGCCCAGCAGGGCCCTATGGCTACACCTTC,CASSPAGPYGYTF
-,TRBV2,-,TRBJ2-1,TGTGCCAGCAGCCCGCGTGTGAGCTCCTACAATGAGCAGTTCTTC,CASSPRVSSYNEQFF
-,TRBV2,-,TRBJ2-5,TGTGCCAGCACCAGGGGGGCTCAAGAGACCCAGTACTTC,CASTRGAQETQYF
TRBD1,TRBV5-1,-,TRBJ2-5,TGCGCCAGCAGCTTGGGAGGGACAGGGGACATAGCCCAAGAGACCCAGTACTTC,CASSLGGTGDIAQETQYF
TRBD1,TRBV11-2,-,TRBJ1-3,TGTGCCAGCAGCCCGCGACAGGGGACACGAAACACCATATATTTT,CASSPRQGTRNTIYF
-,TRBV29-1,-,TRBJ2-3,TGCAGCGTTGAGGCGGGCGCTCGCACAGATACGCAGTATTTT,CSVEAGARTDTQYF
-,TRBV11-3,-,TRBJ2-7,TGTGCCAGCACCTCGGACACCGCCTACGAGCAGTACTTC,CASTSDTAYEQYF
TRBD2,TRBV7-6,-,TRBJ2-5,TGTGCCAGCAGCTGGATAGCGGGAGGACAAGAGACCCAGTACTTC,CASSWIAGGQETQYF
-,TRBV6-5,-,TRBJ1-1,TGTGCCAGCAGTTCACCGACAGCTGAAGCTTTCTTT,CASSSPTAEAFF
-,TRBV5-5,-,TRBJ2-5,TGTGCCAGCAGCTTGGGGCCGGTGGCAGGGATAATGCCAGAGACCCAGTACTTC,CASSLGPVAGIMPETQYF
TRBD2,TRBV12-5,-,TRBJ2-1,TGTGCTAGTGGTTTTAGCGGGGGGGGTAATGAGCAGTTCTTC,CASGFSGGGNEQFF
-,TRBV5-4,-,TRBJ2-2,TGTGCCAGCAGCTTGGCGCAGACAGTAACCGGGGAGCTGTTTTTT,CASSLAQTVTGELFF